This TCR beta chain was sequenced in a study of T cell responses to AZD1222 COVID-19 vaccine. Note on this clone: The same CDR3 also results from other DNA sequences found in this sample.

Produced via immunoSEQ multiplex PCR; TCRdb's table is partial and in-frame only. The data show 150,000 or so clones, 75% to 95% seen once. The germline gives CDR1 LGHDT, CDR2 YNNKEL (reference sequence). This CDR3 is built from 13 residues. With 1 base removed from V and 3 bases from J, the gap between germline ends came to 6 bases. The sequence came from an adult in good health. V usage is TRBV3-1 (or the pseudogene TRBV3-2) and J usage is TRBJ1-1; no clear D. The source material was peripheral blood, sampled on day 0 of AZD1222 vaccination. The chain's CDR3 is CASSQGRDTEAFF. The CDR3 DNA follows: TGTGCCAGCAGCCAAGGACGGGACACTGAAGCTTTCTTT.